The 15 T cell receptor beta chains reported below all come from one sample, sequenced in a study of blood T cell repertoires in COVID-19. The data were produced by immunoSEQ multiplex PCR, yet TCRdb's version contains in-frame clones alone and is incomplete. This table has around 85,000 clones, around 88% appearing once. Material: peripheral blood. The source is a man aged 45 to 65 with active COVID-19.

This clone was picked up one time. The CDR3 reads CATSRDKSGLEQYF. The CDR3 region has the DNA TGTGCCACCAGCAGAGATAAAAGCGGTCTCGAGCAGTACTTC. V gene TRBV15 combines with J gene TRBJ2-7; D may be TRBD2 (5 bases). The CDR3 sequence is 14 residues long. Germline CDR1 is LNHNV and CDR2 is YYDKDF (reference sequence). V dropped 0 bases and J dropped 6 bases, with 12 bases sitting between them.

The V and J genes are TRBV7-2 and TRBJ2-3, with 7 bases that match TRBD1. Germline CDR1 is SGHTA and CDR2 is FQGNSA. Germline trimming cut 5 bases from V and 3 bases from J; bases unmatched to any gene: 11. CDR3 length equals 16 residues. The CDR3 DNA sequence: TGTGCCAGCAGCCAAGTATCCGGGACAGTTACAGATACGCAGTATTTT. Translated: CASSQVSGTVTDTQYF.

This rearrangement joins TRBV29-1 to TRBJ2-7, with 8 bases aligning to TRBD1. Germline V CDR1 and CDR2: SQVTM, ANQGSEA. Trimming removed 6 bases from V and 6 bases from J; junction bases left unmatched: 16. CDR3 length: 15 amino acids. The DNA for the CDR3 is TGCAGCGTCTCTGCCTCAGGGGGCGCAAGGCCCGAGCAGTACTTC. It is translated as CSVSASGGARPEQYF.

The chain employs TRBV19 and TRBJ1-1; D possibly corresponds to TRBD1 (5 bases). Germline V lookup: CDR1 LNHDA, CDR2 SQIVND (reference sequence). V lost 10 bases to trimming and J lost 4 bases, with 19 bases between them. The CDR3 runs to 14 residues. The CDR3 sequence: CATRELSRSTEAFF. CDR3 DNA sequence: TGTGCCACCAGGGAATTGAGTAGGAGCACTGAAGCTTTCTTT.

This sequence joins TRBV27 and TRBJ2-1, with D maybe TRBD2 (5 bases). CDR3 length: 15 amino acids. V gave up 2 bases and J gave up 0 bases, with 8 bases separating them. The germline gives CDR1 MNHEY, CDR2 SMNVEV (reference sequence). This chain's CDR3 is CASSLGSSSYNEQFF. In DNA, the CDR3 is TGTGCCAGCAGTTTAGGGAGTAGCTCCTACAATGAGCAGTTCTTC.

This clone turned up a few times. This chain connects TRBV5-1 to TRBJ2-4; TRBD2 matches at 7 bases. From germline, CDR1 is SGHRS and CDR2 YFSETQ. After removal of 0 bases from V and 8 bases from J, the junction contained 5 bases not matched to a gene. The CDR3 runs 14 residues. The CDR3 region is CASSLVGGQDIQYF. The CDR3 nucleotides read TGCGCCAGCAGCTTGGTGGGAGGGCAGGACATTCAGTACTTC.

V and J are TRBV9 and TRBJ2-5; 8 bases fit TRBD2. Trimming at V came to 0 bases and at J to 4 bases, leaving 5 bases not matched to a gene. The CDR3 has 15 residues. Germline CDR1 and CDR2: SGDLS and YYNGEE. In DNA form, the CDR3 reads TGTGCCAGCAGCGTAGCTGGGGGACTAGGAGAGACCCAGTACTTC. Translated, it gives CASSVAGGLGETQYF.

In DNA form, the CDR3 reads TGTGCCTGGAACCGGGGTTCCAATCAGCCCCAGCATTTT. It codes for CAWNRGSNQPQHF. V and J are TRBV30 and TRBJ1-5; no reliable D call. There are 13 residues in the CDR3. Trimming stripped 4 bases from V and 3 bases from J, with 10 bases between. Germline CDR1 GTSNPN, CDR2 SVGIG (reference sequence).

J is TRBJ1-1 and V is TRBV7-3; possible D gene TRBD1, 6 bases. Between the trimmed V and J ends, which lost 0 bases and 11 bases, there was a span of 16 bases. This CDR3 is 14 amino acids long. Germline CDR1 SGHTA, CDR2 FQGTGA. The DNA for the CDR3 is TGTGCCAGCAGCTTAACGGGGGCTTCAGGGGATGCTTTCTTT. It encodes CASSLTGASGDAFF. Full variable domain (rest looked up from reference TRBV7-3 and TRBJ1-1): GAGVSQTPSNKVTEKGKYVELRCDPISGHTALYWYRQSLGQGPEFLIYFQGTGAADDSGLPNDRFFAVRPEGSVSTLKIQRTERGDSAVYLCASSLTGASGDAFFGQGTRLTVV.

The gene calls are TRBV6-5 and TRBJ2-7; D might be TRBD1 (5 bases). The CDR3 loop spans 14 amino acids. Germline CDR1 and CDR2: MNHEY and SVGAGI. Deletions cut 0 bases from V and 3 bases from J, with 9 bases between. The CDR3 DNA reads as TGTGCCAGCAGTTACTCGTCCAGGGTCTACGAGCAGTACTTC. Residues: CASSYSSRVYEQYF.

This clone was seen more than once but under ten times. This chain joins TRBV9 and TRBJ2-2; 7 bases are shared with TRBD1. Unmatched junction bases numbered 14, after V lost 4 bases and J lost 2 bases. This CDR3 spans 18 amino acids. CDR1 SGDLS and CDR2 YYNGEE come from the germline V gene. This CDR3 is CASSPYETGSYNTGELFF. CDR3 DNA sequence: TGTGCCAGCAGCCCCTACGAGACAGGGAGTTATAACACCGGGGAGCTGTTTTTT.

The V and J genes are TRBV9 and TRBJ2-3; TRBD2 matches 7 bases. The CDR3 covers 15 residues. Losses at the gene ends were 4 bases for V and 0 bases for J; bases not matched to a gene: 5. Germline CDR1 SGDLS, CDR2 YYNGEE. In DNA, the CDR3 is TGTGCCAGCAGCCCATCAGCGGGGAGCACAGATACGCAGTATTTT. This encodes CASSPSAGSTDTQYF.

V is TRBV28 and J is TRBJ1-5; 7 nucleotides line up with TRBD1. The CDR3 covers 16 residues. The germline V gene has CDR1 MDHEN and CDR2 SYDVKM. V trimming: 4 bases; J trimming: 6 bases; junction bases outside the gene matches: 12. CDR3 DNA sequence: TGTGCCAGCAGTTGGCAGGGGGTCAATATTGGTCAGCCCCAGCATTTT. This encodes CASSWQGVNIGQPQHF.

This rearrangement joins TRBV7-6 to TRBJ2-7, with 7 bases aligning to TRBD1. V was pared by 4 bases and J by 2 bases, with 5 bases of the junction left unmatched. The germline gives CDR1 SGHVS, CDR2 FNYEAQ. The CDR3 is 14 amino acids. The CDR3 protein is CASSYRQGPYEQYF. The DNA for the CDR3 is TGTGCCAGCAGCTATCGACAGGGACCCTACGAGCAGTACTTC.

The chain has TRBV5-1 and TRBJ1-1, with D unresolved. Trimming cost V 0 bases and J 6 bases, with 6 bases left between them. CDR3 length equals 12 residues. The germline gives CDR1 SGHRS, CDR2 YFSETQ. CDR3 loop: CASSLAQSEAFF. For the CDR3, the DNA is TGCGCCAGCAGCTTGGCACAGTCTGAAGCTTTCTTT.